This T cell receptor (beta chain) derives from a study of lung T cells in sarcoidosis with Löfgren's syndrome. Looking at the study overall: In sarcoidosis, CD4+ T cells accumulate in bronchoalveolar lavage fluid. Analyses focused on Löfgren's syndrome patients.

This clonotype was observed at least ten times. Its specificity is unknown. MiXCR, run by TCRdb on the reads, gives a single entry per CDR3 protein. The profile covers around 2,400 distinct CDR3 sequences, with 25% to 35% appearing a single time and 8.7% taken by the ten largest. The germline V and J ends were trimmed by 4 bases and 5 bases, with 5 bases remaining between them. The CDR3 has 12 residues. Germline V gives CDR1 SNHLY, CDR2 FYNNEI. Study outcomes and limitations: Paired TRAV12-1/TRBV2 TCRs showed CDR3 homology and preferential pairing. Versus controls, Löfgren's syndrome patients reportedly showed TRAV12-1 and TRBV2 as most expanded.

This receptor was identified in a human donor with sarcoidosis (Löfgren's syndrome or another form), or a control subject (not recorded which). This chain uses TRBV2 with TRBJ2-2; no definite D call. Sample: CD4+ T cells from PBMCs. CDR3 sequence: CASSAGTGELFF. The DNA for the CDR3 is TGTGCCAGCAGTGCCGGGACCGGGGAGCTGTTTTTT.